Listed here is a single T cell receptor (beta chain). The antigen is undetermined. The data derive from a study of OX40 agonist ivuxolimab in advanced cancers. Whole-study context: Of the participants, around 39% had some prior anti-PD-1, anti-PD-L1 or anti-CTLA-4 therapy, which was allowed.

General observations from the study: CD8+ T cells were the subset that, on average, had more expanded clones than CD4+.

This CDR3 is built from 14 residues. Germline loops: CDR1 SGHKS, CDR2 YYEKEE (reference sequence). The V end was cut by 0 bases, the J end by 2 bases, with 9 bases between. Profiling relied on immunoSEQ multiplex PCR, and the TCRdb table lists in-frame clones only, not all of them. Of over 45,000 clones listed, about four fifths were seen once; the top ten hold around 4.5%. The investigators sampled blood at baseline, at cycle 4 day 1, and at cycle 7 day 1. The chain couples TRBV5-5 to TRBJ2-7; D is unclear. This receptor was identified in an adult with an advanced solid tumor such as melanoma, head and neck, liver or kidney cancer. The sample here was CD4+ or CD8+ T cells sorted from blood, taken in a trial of the OX40 agonist ivuxolimab. The CDR3 sequence is CASSLVGNTYEQYF. Written as DNA, the CDR3 is TGTGCCAGCAGCTTGGTAGGGAACACCTACGAGCAGTACTTC.